The sequence of this T cell receptor beta chain was determined in a study of T cell responses to AZD1222 COVID-19 vaccine. Study results and caveats: Spike-specific TCR breadth and depth rose after two AZD1222 doses. Repertoires were collected only later (after the peak T cell response had occurred). Reportedly, nearly half of unique spike TCRs recognized epitopes outside B.1.351/B.1.1.7 mutations.

A word on this clone: Its antigen is not identified.

TCRdb's copy holds only in-frame clones and misses some; the assay was immunoSEQ multiplex PCR. The sample holds 150,000 to 200,000 clones, 80% to 95% seen once. Trimming removed 4 bases at V and 13 bases at J, with 12 bases between. Germline V gene lookup returns CDR1 LGHDT and CDR2 YNNKEL (reference sequence). The length of the CDR3 is 11 residues. The chain combines TRBV3-1 (or the pseudogene TRBV3-2) with TRBJ2-3; a possible D gene is TRBD1 (6 bases). The TCR originated in an adult who received the AZD1222 COVID-19 vaccine. Material: peripheral blood, obtained 28 days after the second AZD1222 dose. The CDR3 sequence is CASSRTGQEYF. For the CDR3, the DNA is TGTGCCAGCAGCCGTACAGGGCAGGAGTATTTT.